Below, 8 T cell receptor beta chains from the same sample are listed, as sequenced in a study of T cell repertoires in cytomegalovirus infection. From the reads, TCRdb called clonotypes with MiXCR, one entry per CDR3 protein. The table shows 170,000 or so distinct CDR3 sequences, with 17% occurring only once. The sequencing input was CD8+ T cells from PBMCs. All receptors come from a human donor in good health (CMV status not recorded). Some clones in this sample may be carry-over from other donors' samples.

This clonotype occurred a few times. The V and J genes are TRBV12-3 or TRBV12-4 and TRBJ2-2; D uncertain. The length of the CDR3 is 15 residues. The germline V and J ends were trimmed by 4 bases and 4 bases, with 13 bases remaining between them. The CDR3 bases are TGTGCCAGCAGTTACCGGGCCCGAGGCACCGGGGAGCTGTTTTTT. As protein: CASSYRARGTGELFF.

The chain employs TRBV20-1 and TRBJ1-1; tentative D call: TRBD1 (5 bases). The V end was cut by 0 bases, the J end by 0 bases, with 11 bases between. The CDR3 runs to 15 residues. Germline assignment: CDR1 DFQATT and CDR2 SNEGSKA (reference sequence). DNA for the CDR3: TGCAGTGCTAGAGAGGATGGGACTTTGAACACTGAAGCTTTCTTT. Amino acid sequence: CSAREDGTLNTEAFF.

The rearrangement uses TRBV14 and TRBJ2-1, with TRBD2 as a possible D gene (7 bases). The CDR3 has 14 amino acids. The V gene's germline CDR1 is SGHDN and CDR2 FVKESK. Trimming removed 0 bases at V and 9 bases at J, with 12 bases between. CDR3 amino acids: CASSQDVGGLEQFF. The DNA for the CDR3 is TGTGCCAGCAGCCAAGATGTGGGGGGGCTTGAGCAGTTCTTC.

The V gene is TRBV4-1, the J gene TRBJ1-1; no reliable D call. This CDR3 has 19 amino acids. Germline CDR1 is MGHRA and CDR2 is YSYEKL. V lost 0 bases, J lost 0 bases, and 20 bases lay in between. CDR3 DNA: TGCGCCAGCAGCCAAGATCAGGCTAGGCCCTTCGGGTTGAACACTGAAGCTTTCTTT. Translated, it gives CASSQDQARPFGLNTEAFF.

J is TRBJ2-3 and V is TRBV7-9, with 11 bases aligning to TRBD1. With 1 base clipped from V and 6 bases from J, the junction kept 6 bases outside the gene matches. The CDR3 is 16 amino acids. Per the germline V gene, CDR1 is SEHNR and CDR2 is FQNEAQ (reference sequence). CDR3: CASSLDGQGAWDTQYF. The CDR3 DNA reads as TGTGCCAGCAGCTTAGATGGACAGGGGGCTTGGGATACGCAGTATTTT.

The chain joins TRBV28 to TRBJ2-7; TRBD1 might be the D (6 bases). The CDR3 runs to 15 residues. CDR1 MDHEN and CDR2 SYDVKM come from the germline V gene. V was pared by 1 base and J by 1 base, with 11 bases between. DNA for the CDR3: TGTGCCAGCAGTTTATACAGGACAGCTTCCTACGAGCAGTACTTC. As protein: CASSLYRTASYEQYF.

A few counts support this clonotype. V gene TRBV7-9 combines with J gene TRBJ1-5, with D tentatively TRBD1 (5 bases). Germline CDR1 is SEHNR and CDR2 is FQNEAQ (reference sequence). Trimming shortened V by 5 bases and J by 5 bases, and 13 bases separated the two germline ends. The CDR3 is 14 amino acids. CDR3 coding DNA: TGTGCCAGCAGCGCGAGGGGTCGAGATCAGCCCCAGCATTTT. Translating it yields CASSARGRDQPQHF.

The gene calls are TRBV30 and TRBJ1-5, with D unresolved. CDR1 GTSNPN and CDR2 SVGIG come from the germline V gene (reference sequence). This CDR3 is built from 13 residues. Trimming left V 1 base short and J 1 base short, with 5 bases between. The CDR3 DNA follows: TGTGCCTGGAGTGGCTACAGCAATCAGCCCCAGCATTTT. Its protein product is CAWSGYSNQPQHF.